Listed here are 4 T cell receptor beta chains from one sample, sequenced in a study of blood T cell repertoires in COVID-19. The table came from immunoSEQ multiplex PCR; TCRdb's copy has only in-frame clones and leaves some out. The data hold about 160,000 clones, with about 83% observed a single time. The sequencing input was peripheral blood. The origin of the receptors is a middle-aged man who had recovered from COVID-19.

This chain connects TRBV18 to TRBJ2-3; D gene uncertain. The germline V gene encodes CDR1 KGHSH and CDR2 LQKENI. This CDR3 is built from 15 residues. The V end was cut by 4 bases, the J end by 1 base, with 12 bases between. For the CDR3, the DNA is TGTGCCAGCTCACGTACCACAGTCGGCACAGATACGCAGTATTTT. Translating it yields CASSRTTVGTDTQYF.

The chain carries TRBV2 and TRBJ2-7; the D is unclear. V was trimmed by 3 bases and J by 0 bases, leaving 6 bases between them. Germline CDR1 is SNHLY and CDR2 is FYNNEI. CDR3 length: 13 amino acids. CDR3 sequence reads: CASSEGTSYEQYF. DNA of the CDR3: TGTGCCAGCAGTGAGGGCACCTCCTACGAGCAGTACTTC.

This chain connects TRBV13 to TRBJ1-4, with 10 bases identical to TRBD1. The junction had 6 bases not matched to a gene; V was cut back by 1 base and J by 10 bases. The CDR3 is made up of 15 amino acids. The germline V gene has CDR1 PRHDT and CDR2 FYEKMQ (reference sequence). The CDR3 reads CASSLVGQGFAKLFF. The CDR3, as DNA: TGTGCCAGCAGCTTAGTGGGACAGGGGTTTGCAAAACTGTTTTTT.

This sequence joins TRBV12-5 and TRBJ2-7; 10 bases agree with TRBD1. J was trimmed by 2 bases and V by 0 bases; bases with no gene match: 4. From germline, CDR1 is LGHNT and CDR2 FRNRAP. CDR3 length equals 16 residues. The CDR3 region has the DNA TGTGCTAGTGGTTTGGTAATAGGGACAGGGGCCTACGAGCAGTACTTC. Translating gives CASGLVIGTGAYEQYF.